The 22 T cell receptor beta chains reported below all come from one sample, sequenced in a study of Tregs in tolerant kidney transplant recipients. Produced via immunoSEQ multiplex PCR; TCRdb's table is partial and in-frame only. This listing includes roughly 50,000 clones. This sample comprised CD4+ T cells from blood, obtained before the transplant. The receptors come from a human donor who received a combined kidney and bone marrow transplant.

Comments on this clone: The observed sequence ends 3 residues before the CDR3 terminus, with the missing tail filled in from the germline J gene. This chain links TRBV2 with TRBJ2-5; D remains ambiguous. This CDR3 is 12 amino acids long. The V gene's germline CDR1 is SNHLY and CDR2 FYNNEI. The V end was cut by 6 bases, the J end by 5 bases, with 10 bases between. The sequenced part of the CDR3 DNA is TGTGCCAGCAGCCTGAACTGGGAGACC. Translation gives CASSLNWET. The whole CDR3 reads CASSLNWETQYF.

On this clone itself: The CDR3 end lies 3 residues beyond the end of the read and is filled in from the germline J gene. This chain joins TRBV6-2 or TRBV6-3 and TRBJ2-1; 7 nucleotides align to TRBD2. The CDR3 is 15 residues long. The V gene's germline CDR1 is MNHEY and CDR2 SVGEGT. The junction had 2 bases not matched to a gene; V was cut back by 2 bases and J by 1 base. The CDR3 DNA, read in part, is TGTGCCAGCAGTTACGGCGGGGGATCCTACAATGAG. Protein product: CASSYGGGSYNE. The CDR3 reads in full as CASSYGGGSYNEQFF.

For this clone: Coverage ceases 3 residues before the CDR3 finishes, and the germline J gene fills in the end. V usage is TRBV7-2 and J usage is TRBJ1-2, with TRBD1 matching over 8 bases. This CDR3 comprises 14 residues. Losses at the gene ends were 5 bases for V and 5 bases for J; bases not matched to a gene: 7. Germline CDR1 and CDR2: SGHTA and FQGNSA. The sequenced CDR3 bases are TGTGCCAGCAGCCCCTCAGGGGGCGGGTATGGC. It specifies CASSPSGGGYG. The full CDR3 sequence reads CASSPSGGGYGYTF.

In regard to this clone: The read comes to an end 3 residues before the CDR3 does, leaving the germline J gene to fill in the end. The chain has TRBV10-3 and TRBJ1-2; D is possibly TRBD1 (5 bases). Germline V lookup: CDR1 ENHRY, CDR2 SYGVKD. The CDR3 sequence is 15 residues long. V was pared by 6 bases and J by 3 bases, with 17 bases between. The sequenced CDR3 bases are TGTGCCATCAGCCTAGGACAAAGAGAAGACTATGGC. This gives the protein CAISLGQREDYG. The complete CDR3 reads CAISLGQREDYGYTF.

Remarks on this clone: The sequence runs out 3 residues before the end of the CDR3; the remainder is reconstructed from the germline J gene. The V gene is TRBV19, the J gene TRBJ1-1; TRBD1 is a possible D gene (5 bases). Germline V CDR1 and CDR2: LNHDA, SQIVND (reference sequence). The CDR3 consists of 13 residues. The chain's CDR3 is CASSIWGGYGAFF. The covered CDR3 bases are TGTGCCAGTAGTATCTGGGGGGGGTATGGA.

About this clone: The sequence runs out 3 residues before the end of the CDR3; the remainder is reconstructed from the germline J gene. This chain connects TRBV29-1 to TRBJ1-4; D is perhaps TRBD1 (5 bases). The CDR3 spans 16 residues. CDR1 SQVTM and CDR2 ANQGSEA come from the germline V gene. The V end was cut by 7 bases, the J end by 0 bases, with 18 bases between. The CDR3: CSARTGIYATNEKLFF. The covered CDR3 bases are TGCAGCGCTCGCACAGGCATATATGCAACTAATGAAAAA.

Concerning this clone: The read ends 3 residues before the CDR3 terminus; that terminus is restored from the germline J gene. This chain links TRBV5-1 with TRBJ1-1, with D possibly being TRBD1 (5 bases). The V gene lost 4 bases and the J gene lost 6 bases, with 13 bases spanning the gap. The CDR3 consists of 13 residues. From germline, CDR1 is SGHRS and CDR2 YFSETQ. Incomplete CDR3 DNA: TGCGCCAGCAGCCTCGAGGACACCTCTGAA. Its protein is CASSLEDTSE. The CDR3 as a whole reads CASSLEDTSEAFF. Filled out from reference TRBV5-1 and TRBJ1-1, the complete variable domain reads KAGVTQTPRYLIKTRGQQVTLSCSPISGHRSVSWYQQTPGQGLQFLFEYFSETQRNKGNFPGRFSGRQFSNSRSEMNVSTLELGDSALYLCASSLEDTSEAFFGQGTRLTVV.

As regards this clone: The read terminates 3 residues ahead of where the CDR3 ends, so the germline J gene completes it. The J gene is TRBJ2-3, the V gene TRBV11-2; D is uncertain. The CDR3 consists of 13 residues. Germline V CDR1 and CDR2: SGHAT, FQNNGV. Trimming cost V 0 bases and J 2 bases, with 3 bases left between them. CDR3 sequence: CASSLEYTDTQYF. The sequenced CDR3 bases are TGTGCCAGCAGCTTAGAATACACAGATACG.

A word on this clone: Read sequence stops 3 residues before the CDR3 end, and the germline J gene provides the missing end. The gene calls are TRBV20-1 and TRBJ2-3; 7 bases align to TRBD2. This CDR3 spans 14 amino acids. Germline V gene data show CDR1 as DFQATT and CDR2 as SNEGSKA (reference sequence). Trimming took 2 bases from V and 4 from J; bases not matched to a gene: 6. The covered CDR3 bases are TGCAGTGCTAGACCCGGACTAGTCGCAGATACG. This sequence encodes CSARPGLVADT. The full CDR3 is CSARPGLVADTQYF.

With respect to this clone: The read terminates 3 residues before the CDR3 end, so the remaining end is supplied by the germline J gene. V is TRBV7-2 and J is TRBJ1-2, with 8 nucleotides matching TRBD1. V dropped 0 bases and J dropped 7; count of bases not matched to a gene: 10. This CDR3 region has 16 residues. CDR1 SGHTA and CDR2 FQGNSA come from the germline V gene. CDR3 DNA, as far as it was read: TGTGCCAGCAGCTTAGCCCCGACAGGGGCGTCATCTGGC. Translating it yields CASSLAPTGASSG. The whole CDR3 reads CASSLAPTGASSGYTF.

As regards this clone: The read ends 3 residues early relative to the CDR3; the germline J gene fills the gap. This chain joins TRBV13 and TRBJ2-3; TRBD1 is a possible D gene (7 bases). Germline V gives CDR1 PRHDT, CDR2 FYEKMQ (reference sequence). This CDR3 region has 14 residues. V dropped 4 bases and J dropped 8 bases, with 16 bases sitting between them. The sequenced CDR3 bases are TGTGCCAGCAGCTACGGACTACCAGGGGGTACG. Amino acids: CASSYGLPGGT. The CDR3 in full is CASSYGLPGGTQYF. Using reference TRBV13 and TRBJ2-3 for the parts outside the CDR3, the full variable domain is AAGVIQSPRHLIKEKRETATLKCYPIPRHDTVYWYQQGPGQDPQFLISFYEKMQSDKGSIPDRFSAQQFSDYHSELNMSSLELGDSALYFCASSYGLPGGTQYFGPGTRLTVL.

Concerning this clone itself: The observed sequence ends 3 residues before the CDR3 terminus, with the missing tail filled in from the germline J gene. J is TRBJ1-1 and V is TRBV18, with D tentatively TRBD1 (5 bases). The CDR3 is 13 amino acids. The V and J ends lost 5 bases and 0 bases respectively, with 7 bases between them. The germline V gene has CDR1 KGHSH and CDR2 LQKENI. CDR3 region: CASSGGMNTEAFF. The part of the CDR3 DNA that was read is TGTGCCAGCTCAGGGGGGATGAACACTGAA.

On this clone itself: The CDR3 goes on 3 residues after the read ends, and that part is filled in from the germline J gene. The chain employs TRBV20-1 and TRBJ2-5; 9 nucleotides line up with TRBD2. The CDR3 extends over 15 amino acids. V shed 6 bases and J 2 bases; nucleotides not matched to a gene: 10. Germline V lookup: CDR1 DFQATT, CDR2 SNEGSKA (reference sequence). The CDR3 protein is CSAPRLAEKQETQYF. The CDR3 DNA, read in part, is TGCAGTGCCCCCCGACTAGCGGAGAAACAAGAGACC.

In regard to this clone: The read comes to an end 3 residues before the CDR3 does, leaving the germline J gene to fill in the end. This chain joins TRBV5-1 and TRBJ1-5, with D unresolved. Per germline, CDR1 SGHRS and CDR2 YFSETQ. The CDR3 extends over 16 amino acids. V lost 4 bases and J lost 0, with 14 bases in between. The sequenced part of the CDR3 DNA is TGCGCCAGCAGCCCGTTAGAGACAAATAGCAATCAGCCC. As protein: CASSPLETNSNQP. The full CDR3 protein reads CASSPLETNSNQPQHF.

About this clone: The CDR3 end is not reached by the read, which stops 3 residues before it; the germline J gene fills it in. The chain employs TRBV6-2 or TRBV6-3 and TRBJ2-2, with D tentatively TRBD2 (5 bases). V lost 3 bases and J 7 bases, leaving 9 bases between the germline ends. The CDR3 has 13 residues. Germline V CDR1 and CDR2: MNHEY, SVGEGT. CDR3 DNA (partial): TGTGCCAGCAGTTATCTCGAGGGCGGGGAG. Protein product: CASSYLEGGE. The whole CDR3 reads CASSYLEGGELFF.

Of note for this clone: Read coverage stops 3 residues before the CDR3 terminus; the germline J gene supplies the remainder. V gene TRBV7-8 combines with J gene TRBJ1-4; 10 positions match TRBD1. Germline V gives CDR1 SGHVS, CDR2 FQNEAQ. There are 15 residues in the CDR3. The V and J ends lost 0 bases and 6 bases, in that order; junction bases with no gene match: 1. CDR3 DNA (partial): TGTGCCAGCAGCTTAGCGACAGGGGGCCATGAAAAA. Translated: CASSLATGGHEK. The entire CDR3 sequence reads CASSLATGGHEKLFF.

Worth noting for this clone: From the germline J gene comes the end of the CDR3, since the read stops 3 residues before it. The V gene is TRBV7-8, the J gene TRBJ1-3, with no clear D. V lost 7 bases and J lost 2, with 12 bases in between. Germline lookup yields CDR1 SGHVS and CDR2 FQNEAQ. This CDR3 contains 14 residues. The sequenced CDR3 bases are TGTGCCAGCACCTGGGCTGGCCCTGGAAACACC. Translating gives CASTWAGPGNT. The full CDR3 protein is CASTWAGPGNTIYF.

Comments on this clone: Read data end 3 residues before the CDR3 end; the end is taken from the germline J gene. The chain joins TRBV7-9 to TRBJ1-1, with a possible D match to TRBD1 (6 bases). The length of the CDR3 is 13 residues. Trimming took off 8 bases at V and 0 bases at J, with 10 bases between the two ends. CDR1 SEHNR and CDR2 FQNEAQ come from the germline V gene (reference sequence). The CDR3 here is CASQDSLNTEAFF. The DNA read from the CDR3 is TGTGCCAGCCAGGACAGCCTGAACACTGAA.

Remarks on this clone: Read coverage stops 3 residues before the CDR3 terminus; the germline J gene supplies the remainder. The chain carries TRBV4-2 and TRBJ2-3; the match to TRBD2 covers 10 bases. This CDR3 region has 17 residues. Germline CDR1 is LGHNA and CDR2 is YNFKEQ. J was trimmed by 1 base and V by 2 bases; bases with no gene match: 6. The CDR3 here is CASSQRASGSGTDTQYF. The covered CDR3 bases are TGTGCCAGCAGCCAAAGGGCTAGCGGGAGCGGCACAGATACG.

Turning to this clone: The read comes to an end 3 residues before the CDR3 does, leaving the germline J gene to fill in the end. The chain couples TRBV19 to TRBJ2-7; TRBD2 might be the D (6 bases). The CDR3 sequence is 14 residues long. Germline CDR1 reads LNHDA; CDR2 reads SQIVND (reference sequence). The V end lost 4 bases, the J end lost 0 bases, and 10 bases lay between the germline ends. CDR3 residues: CASSRGLSSYEQYF. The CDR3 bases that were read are TGTGCCAGTAGTAGGGGACTCAGCTCCTACGAG.

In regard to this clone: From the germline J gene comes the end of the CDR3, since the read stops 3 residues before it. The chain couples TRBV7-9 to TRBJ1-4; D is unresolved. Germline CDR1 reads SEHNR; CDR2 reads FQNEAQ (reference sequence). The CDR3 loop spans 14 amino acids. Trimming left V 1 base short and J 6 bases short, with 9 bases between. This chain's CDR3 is CASSLGETDEKLFF. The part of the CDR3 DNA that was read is TGTGCCAGCAGCTTAGGAGAAACGGATGAAAAA.

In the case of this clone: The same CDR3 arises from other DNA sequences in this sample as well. CDR3: CASSLRLDQETQYF. CDR3 DNA, as far as it was read: TGTGCCAGCAGCTTACGACTAGACCAAGAGACC. J is TRBJ2-5 and V is TRBV7-9; D might be TRBD2 (6 bases). The read is 3 residues too short to cover the CDR3 end, so that end is filled in from the germline J gene. Germline V gene sequence: CDR1 SEHNR, CDR2 FQNEAQ (reference sequence). The CDR3 length is 14 residues. The V end lost 2 bases, the J end lost 0 bases, and 7 bases lay between the germline ends.